This T cell receptor beta chain derives from a study of shared clonotypes between healthy human individuals. A single count supports this clone. This CDR3 comprises 14 residues. Trimming stripped 5 bases from V and 5 bases from J, with 12 bases between. Germline values: CDR1 SGHAT, CDR2 FQNNGV. The data were produced by immunoSEQ multiplex PCR, yet TCRdb's version contains in-frame clones alone and is incomplete. The repertoire holds approximately 620,000 clones, with about 96% as singletons. This TCR was recovered from a woman in her thirties in good health. The J gene is TRBJ1-4, the V gene TRBV11-2, with D tentatively TRBD1 (5 bases). The specimen was naive CD4+ T cells sorted from blood. Subset of the sample: CD45RA+ positively selected. The CDR3, as DNA: TGTGCCAGCAGCCCGGGACCGATCAATGAAAAACTGTTTTTT. This sequence encodes CASSPGPINEKLFF.